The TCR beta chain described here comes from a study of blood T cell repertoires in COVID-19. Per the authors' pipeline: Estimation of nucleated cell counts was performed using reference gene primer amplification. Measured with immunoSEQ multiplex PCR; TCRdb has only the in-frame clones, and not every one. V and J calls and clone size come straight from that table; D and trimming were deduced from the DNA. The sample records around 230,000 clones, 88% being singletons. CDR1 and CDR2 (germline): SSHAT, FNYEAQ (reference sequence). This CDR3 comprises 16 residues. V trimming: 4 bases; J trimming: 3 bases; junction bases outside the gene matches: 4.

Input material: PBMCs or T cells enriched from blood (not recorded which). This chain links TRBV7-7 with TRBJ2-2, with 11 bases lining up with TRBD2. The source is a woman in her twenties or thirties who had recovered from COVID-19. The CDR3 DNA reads TGTGCCAGCAGCTCCGGACTAGCGGGTTACACCGGGGAGCTGTTTTTT. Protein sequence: CASSSGLAGYTGELFF.